Shown below are 17 T cell receptor beta chains from a single sample sequenced in a study of blood T cells in healthy people across ages. Sample-barcoded 5' priming and a J-beta primer mix drove a second PCR of roughly 6 to 12 cycles. TCRdb fed the 5' RACE reads into MiXCR, producing one record per CDR3 protein. Counted here are hundreds of thousands of distinct CDR3 sequences, roughly 43% occurring once; the ten biggest clones make up about 20%. The specimen sequenced was blood. The receptors were gathered from a woman aged 55-70 years in good health.

This clonotype was seen at least ten times. The V and J genes are TRBV24-1 and TRBJ2-1; a weak D match, TRBD2 (6 bases). Germline assignment: CDR1 KGHDR and CDR2 SFDVKD. CDR3 length: 16 amino acids. V was shortened by 4 bases and J by 6 bases, with 18 bases between the two germline ends. The DNA for the CDR3 is TGTGCCACCAGTGAACCTAGCAGGGCAGCGGGCAATGAGCAGTTCTTC. Translating gives CATSEPSRAAGNEQFF.

The chain joins TRBV28 to TRBJ1-6; 9 bases agree with TRBD1. This CDR3 region has 15 residues. Germline assignment: CDR1 MDHEN and CDR2 SYDVKM. J was trimmed by 7 bases and V by 5 bases; bases with no gene match: 6. The CDR3 DNA is TGTGCCAGCAGTACAGGGGGCGCGGGGAATTCACCCCTCCACTTT. It specifies CASSTGGAGNSPLHF.

V gene TRBV7-9 combines with J gene TRBJ1-1; 10 bases fit TRBD1. The CDR3 has 15 amino acids. Germline V gene lookup returns CDR1 SEHNR and CDR2 FQNEAQ (reference sequence). V trimming: 1 base; J trimming: 11 bases; junction bases outside the gene matches: 10. The CDR3 loop is CASSLGTGTGVRAFF. The CDR3 bases are TGTGCCAGCAGCTTAGGGACCGGGACAGGGGTCCGGGCTTTCTTT. Full variable domain (missing parts from reference TRBV7-9 and TRBJ1-1): DTGVSQNPRHKITKRGQNVTFRCDPISEHNRLYWYRQTLGQGPEFLTYFQNEAQLEKSRLLSDRFSAERPKGSFSTLEIQRTEQGDSAMYLCASSLGTGTGVRAFFGQGTRLTVV.

The chain combines TRBV11-1 with TRBJ2-4; 8 bases agree with TRBD2. The J call may be mistaken, given a closer DNA end match to TRBJ2-5. Germline CDR1 and CDR2: SGHAT and FQDESV (reference sequence). This CDR3 has 16 amino acids. Here the CDR3 DNA reads TGTGCCAGCAGCAGGCGCGGGGGGATGTTCGGGGAGACCCAGTACTTC. Translation: CASSRRGGMFGETQYF.

The chain is built from TRBV7-9 and TRBJ1-5, with a tentative D call TRBD1 (5 bases). The CDR3 loop spans 15 amino acids. V lost 4 bases and J 7 bases, leaving 17 bases between the germline ends. CDR1 SEHNR and CDR2 FQNEAQ come from the germline V gene (reference sequence). The CDR3, as DNA: TGTGCCAGCAGCTCGACTCTTCAGGGAGACCAGCCCCAGCATTTT. This translates into CASSSTLQGDQPQHF.

The V and J genes are TRBV5-1 and TRBJ2-1; 8 bases are shared with TRBD2. Germline V gives CDR1 SGHRS, CDR2 YFSETQ. This CDR3 is 12 amino acids long. V dropped 5 bases and J dropped 9; count of bases not matched to a gene: 4. The CDR3 DNA reads as TGCGCCAGCAGGTTAGCGGGGCTTGAGCAGTTCTTC. It specifies CASRLAGLEQFF.

V gene TRBV20-1 combines with J gene TRBJ2-7, with TRBD2 matching 10 bases. V was clipped by 6 bases and J by 5 bases; unmatched bases: 13. Germline V gives CDR1 DFQATT, CDR2 SNEGSKA (reference sequence). The CDR3 loop spans 15 amino acids. CDR3 amino acids: CSAYTGASGSDEQYF. The DNA of the CDR3 is TGCAGTGCCTACACCGGGGCTAGCGGGAGCGACGAGCAGTACTTC.

The chain has TRBV7-9 and TRBJ2-5, with TRBD1 matching 8 bases. Near its end, the DNA agrees better with TRBJ2-7, so the J call may be wrong. The CDR3 spans 14 residues. Germline CDR1 and CDR2: SEHNR and FQNEAQ (reference sequence). The CDR3 DNA follows: TGTGCCAGCAGCTTAGCGGGGACAGGCCACGAGCAGTACTTC. This codes for CASSLAGTGHEQYF.

This clonotype was detected only a few times. V usage is TRBV20-1 and J usage is TRBJ2-1, with D perhaps TRBD2 (7 bases). This CDR3 region has 13 residues. The germline CDR1 and CDR2 sequences are DFQATT and SNEGSKA (reference sequence). V gave up 6 bases and J gave up 10 bases, with 19 bases separating them. CDR3 sequence (DNA): TGCAGTGCCCGAAACGGGGGGCGGGAGGAGCAGTTCTTC. Amino acid sequence: CSARNGGREEQFF.

CDR3 nucleotide sequence: TGTGCCAGCAGGTCTGGGGGAGGTGGCTACACCTTC. This codes for CASRSGGGGYTF. The chain has TRBV6-2 or TRBV6-3 and TRBJ1-2, with D perhaps TRBD1 (5 bases). This CDR3 is built from 12 residues. Trimming shortened V by 6 bases and J by 7 bases, and 12 bases separated the two germline ends. Germline CDR1 is MNHEY and CDR2 is SVGEGT.

Only a few counts were recorded for this clonotype. The chain uses TRBV5-1 and TRBJ2-6; no clear D gene. Germline lookup yields CDR1 SGHRS and CDR2 YFSETQ. The V end was cut by 3 bases, the J end by 0 bases, with 13 bases between. The CDR3 runs 17 residues. CDR3 protein: CASSSMTVSSGANVLTF. CDR3 bases: TGCGCCAGCAGCTCCATGACGGTGAGCTCTGGGGCCAACGTCCTGACTTTC.

The CDR3 loop is CASSYGGEGNQPQHF. DNA of the CDR3: TGCGCCAGCAGCTACGGGGGTGAGGGCAATCAGCCCCAGCATTTT. This chain connects TRBV5-1 to TRBJ1-5; the D gene is possibly TRBD1 (5 bases). V lost 3 bases and J lost 2, with 12 bases in between. From germline, CDR1 is SGHRS and CDR2 YFSETQ. The CDR3 loop spans 15 amino acids.

The V gene is TRBV5-6, the J gene TRBJ1-4; 9 bases line up with TRBD1. In germline, CDR1 is SGHDT, CDR2 YYEEEE. V shed 1 base, J shed 7 bases, and the junction held 8 bases outside the gene matches. CDR3 length: 16 amino acids. CDR3 loop: CASSLSNRGQGEKLFF. CDR3 DNA sequence: TGTGCCAGCAGCTTGTCCAACAGGGGGCAAGGTGAAAAACTGTTTTTT.

The rearrangement joins TRBV20-1 to TRBJ2-5; 9 bases are shared with TRBD2. The J call may be mistaken, given a closer DNA end match to TRBJ2-7. The CDR3 is made up of 14 amino acids. The germline gives CDR1 DFQATT, CDR2 SNEGSKA (reference sequence). The CDR3 reads CSARAGGGFLEQYF. DNA of the CDR3: TGCAGTGCTCGCGCGGGAGGGGGATTTCTCGAGCAGTACTTC.

The chain has TRBV20-1 and TRBJ2-4, with D possibly matching TRBD2 (6 bases). CDR1 is DFQATT and CDR2 is SNEGSKA in the germline V gene (reference sequence). This CDR3 region has 15 residues. V was cut by 5 bases and J by 0 bases, with 14 bases left in between. CDR3 amino acids: CSAPPNGGAKNIQYF. CDR3 sequence (DNA): TGCAGTGCTCCTCCGAACGGGGGAGCCAAAAACATTCAGTACTTC.

Comments on this clonotype: One end of the junction is discordant with germline, which a read error may explain. The V and J genes are TRBV5-4 and TRBJ2-5, with D perhaps TRBD2 (6 bases). The CDR3 totals 17 residues. Germline V gene sequence: CDR1 SGHNT, CDR2 YYREEE (reference sequence). The CDR3: CDSSHILGRGENNEQYF. In DNA, the CDR3 is TGTGACAGCAGCCATATCCTGGGGCGGGGTGAAAACAATGAGCAGTACTTC.

The V gene is TRBV5-1, the J gene TRBJ2-3, with TRBD2 identical over 13 bases. Germline V CDR1 and CDR2: SGHRS, YFSETQ. The CDR3 has 18 amino acids. The V and J ends lost 4 bases and 9 bases, in that order; junction bases with no gene match: 17. The CDR3 loop is CASSPRATSGGAECTQYF. The CDR3 nucleotides are TGCGCCAGCAGCCCGCGAGCTACTAGCGGGGGGGCCGAGTGCACGCAGTATTTT.